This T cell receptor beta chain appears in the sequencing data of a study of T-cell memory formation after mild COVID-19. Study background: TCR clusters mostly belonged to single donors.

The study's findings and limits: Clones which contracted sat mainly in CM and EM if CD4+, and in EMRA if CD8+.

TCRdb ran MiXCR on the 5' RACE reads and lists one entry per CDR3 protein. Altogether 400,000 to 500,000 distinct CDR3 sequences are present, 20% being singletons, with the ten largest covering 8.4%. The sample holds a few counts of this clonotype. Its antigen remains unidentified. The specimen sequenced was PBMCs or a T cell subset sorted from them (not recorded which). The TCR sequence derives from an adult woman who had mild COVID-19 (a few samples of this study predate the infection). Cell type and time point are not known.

The CDR3 loop is CASSTELREQFF. Here the CDR3 DNA reads TGTGCCAGCTCCACCGAATTACGTGAGCAGTTCTTC. The rearrangement uses TRBV18 and TRBJ2-1, with unresolved D. V was pared by 6 bases and J by 9 bases, with 12 bases between. The germline CDR1 and CDR2 sequences are KGHSH and LQKENI. The CDR3 contains 12 residues.